This T cell receptor (beta chain) was identified during a study of blood T cell repertoires in COVID-19. Per the authors' pipeline: Researchers report that nucleated cell counts were estimated from reference gene primer amplification. The data were produced by immunoSEQ multiplex PCR, yet TCRdb's version contains in-frame clones alone and is incomplete. That table supplies the V and J calls and clone size; D and trimming were determined from the DNA. Of more than 50,000 clones listed, 70% to 90% are singletons. This clone occurred a few times. CDR1 is SGHDT and CDR2 is YYEEEE in the germline V gene. The CDR3 sequence is 13 residues long. V lost 4 bases to trimming and J lost 6 bases; unmatched junction nucleotides: 2.

Sequencing input: peripheral blood. The rearrangement links TRBV5-6 to TRBJ1-5; 9 positions agree with TRBD1. This clonotype was obtained from a human donor in a cohort sampled during active COVID-19. CDR3: CASSTGGFQPQHF. CDR3 DNA: TGTGCCAGCAGCACAGGGGGCTTTCAGCCCCAGCATTTT.